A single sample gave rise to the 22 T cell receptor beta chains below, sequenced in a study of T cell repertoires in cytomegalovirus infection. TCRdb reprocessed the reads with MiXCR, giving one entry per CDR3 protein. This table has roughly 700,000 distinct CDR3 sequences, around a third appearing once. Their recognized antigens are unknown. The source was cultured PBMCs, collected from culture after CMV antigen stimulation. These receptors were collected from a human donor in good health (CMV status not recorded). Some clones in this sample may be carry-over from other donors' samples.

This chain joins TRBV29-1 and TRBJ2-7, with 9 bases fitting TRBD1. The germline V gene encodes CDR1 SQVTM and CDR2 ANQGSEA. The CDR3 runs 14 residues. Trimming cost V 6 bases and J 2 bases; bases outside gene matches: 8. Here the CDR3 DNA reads TGCAGCGTGACAACCTGGACAGGGGCCTACGAGCAGTACTTC. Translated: CSVTTWTGAYEQYF.

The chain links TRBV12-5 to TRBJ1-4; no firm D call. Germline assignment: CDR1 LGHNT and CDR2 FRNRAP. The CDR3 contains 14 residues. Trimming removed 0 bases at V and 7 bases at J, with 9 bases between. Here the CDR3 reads CASGLVGFREKLFF. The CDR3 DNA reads TGTGCTAGTGGTTTGGTAGGGTTTCGTGAAAAACTGTTTTTT.

The CDR3 sequence: CASSLGGTGDTGELFF. The DNA for the CDR3 is TGTGCCAGCAGCTTAGGAGGGACAGGGGACACCGGGGAGCTGTTTTTT. The chain employs TRBV7-8 and TRBJ2-2; TRBD1 aligns across 10 bases. V shed 1 base and J 3 bases; nucleotides not matched to a gene: 2. The germline CDR1 and CDR2 sequences are SGHVS and FQNEAQ. The CDR3 is 16 amino acids.

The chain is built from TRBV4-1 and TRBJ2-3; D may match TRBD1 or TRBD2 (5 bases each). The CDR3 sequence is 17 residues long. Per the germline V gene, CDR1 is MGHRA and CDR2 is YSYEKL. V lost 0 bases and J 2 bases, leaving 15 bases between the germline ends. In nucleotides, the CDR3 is TGCGCCAGCAGCCAAGAAGTGGGGGACCCTTTCACAGATACGCAGTATTTT. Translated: CASSQEVGDPFTDTQYF.

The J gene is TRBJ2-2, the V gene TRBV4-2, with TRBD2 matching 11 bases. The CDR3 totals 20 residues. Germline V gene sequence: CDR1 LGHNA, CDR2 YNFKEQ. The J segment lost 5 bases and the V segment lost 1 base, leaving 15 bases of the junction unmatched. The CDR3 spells CASSQGGGIPGLAVTGELFF. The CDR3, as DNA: TGTGCCAGCAGCCAAGGGGGGGGAATACCGGGACTAGCGGTAACCGGGGAGCTGTTTTTT.

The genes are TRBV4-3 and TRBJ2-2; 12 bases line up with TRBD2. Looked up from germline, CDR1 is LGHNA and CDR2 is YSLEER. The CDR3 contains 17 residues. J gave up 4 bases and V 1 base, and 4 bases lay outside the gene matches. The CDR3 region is CASSQVLAGGLTGELFF. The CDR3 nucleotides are TGCGCCAGCAGCCAAGTACTAGCGGGAGGCCTCACCGGGGAGCTGTTTTTT.

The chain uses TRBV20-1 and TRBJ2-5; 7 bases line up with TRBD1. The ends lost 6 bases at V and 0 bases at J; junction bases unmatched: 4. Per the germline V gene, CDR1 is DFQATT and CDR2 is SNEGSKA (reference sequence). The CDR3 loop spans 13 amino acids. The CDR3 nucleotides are TGCAGTGCCGGGGACAGCGACCAAGAGACCCAGTACTTC. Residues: CSAGDSDQETQYF.

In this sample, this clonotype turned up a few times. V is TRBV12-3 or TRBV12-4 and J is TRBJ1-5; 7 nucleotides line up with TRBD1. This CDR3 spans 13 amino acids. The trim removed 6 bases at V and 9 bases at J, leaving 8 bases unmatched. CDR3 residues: CASSPTGIGPQHF. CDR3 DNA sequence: TGTGCCAGCAGCCCGACAGGGATTGGGCCCCAGCATTTT.

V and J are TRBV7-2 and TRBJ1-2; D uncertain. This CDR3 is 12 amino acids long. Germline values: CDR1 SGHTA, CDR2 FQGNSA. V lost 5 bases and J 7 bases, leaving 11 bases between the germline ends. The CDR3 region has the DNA TGTGCCAGCAGCCCCAACATGGGTGGCTACACCTTC. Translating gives CASSPNMGGYTF.

Here the CDR3 reads CASNSLGSTLEGGELFF. CDR3 nucleotide sequence: TGTGCCAGCAACTCACTAGGGAGCACCTTAGAAGGCGGGGAGCTGTTTTTT. This rearrangement joins TRBV6-1 to TRBJ2-2; tentative D call: TRBD2 (5 bases). This CDR3 comprises 17 residues. Germline V gene sequence: CDR1 MNHNS, CDR2 SASEGT. V lost 7 bases and J 7 bases, leaving 25 bases between the germline ends.

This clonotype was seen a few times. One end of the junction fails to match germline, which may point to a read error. As DNA, the CDR3 is TGCGCCAGCAACTTGGCTAGCGACACCGGGGAGCTGTTTTTT. This encodes CASNLASDTGELFF. The chain couples TRBV5-1 to TRBJ2-2; weak D call: TRBD2 (6 bases). The CDR3 consists of 14 residues. Germline CDR1 is SGHRS and CDR2 is YFSETQ.

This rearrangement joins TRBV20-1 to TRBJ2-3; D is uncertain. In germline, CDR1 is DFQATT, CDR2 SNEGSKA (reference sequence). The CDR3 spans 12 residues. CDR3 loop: CSCRSGTDTQYF. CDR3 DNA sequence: TGCAGCTGCAGGTCGGGCACAGATACGCAGTATTTT.

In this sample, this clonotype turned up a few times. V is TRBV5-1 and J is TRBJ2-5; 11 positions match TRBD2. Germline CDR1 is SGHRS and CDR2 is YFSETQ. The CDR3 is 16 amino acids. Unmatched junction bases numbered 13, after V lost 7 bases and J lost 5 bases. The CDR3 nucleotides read TGCGCCAGCCAACCCCCTAGCGGGGGGCTGGAGGAGACCCAGTACTTC. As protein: CASQPPSGGLEETQYF.

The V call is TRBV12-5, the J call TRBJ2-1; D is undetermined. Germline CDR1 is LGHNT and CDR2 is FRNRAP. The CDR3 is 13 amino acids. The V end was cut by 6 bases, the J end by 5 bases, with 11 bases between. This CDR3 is CASGYSYHNEQFF. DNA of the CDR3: TGTGCTAGTGGCTACAGCTACCACAATGAGCAGTTCTTC.

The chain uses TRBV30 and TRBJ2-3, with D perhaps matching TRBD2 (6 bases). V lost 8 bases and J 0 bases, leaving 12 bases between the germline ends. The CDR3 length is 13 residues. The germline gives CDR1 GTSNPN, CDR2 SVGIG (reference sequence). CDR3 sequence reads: CAVSGVSTDTQYF. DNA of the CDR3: TGTGCCGTCTCGGGGGTCAGCACAGATACGCAGTATTTT.

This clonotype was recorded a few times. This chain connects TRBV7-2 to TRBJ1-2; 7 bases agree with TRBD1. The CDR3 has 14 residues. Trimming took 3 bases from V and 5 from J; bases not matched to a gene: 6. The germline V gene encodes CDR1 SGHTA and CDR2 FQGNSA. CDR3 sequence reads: CASSFDRAGYGYTF. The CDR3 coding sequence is TGTGCCAGCAGCTTTGACAGGGCTGGTTATGGCTACACCTTC.

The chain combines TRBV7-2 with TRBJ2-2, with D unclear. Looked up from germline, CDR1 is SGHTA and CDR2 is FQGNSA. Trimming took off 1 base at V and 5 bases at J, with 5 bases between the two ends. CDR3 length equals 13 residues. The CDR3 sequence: CASSLGMTGELFF. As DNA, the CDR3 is TGTGCCAGCAGCTTAGGGATGACCGGGGAGCTGTTTTTT. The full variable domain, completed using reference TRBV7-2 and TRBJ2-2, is GAGVSQSPSNKVTEKGKDVELRCDPISGHTALYWYRQSLGQGLEFLIYFQGNSAPDKSGLPSDRFSAERTGGSVSTLTIQRTQQEDSAVYLCASSLGMTGELFFGEGSRLTVL.

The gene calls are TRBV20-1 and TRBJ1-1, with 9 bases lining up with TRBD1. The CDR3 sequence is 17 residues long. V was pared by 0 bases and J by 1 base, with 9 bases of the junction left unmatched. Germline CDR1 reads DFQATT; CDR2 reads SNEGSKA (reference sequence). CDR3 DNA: TGCAGTGCTAGAGATCCCGGACAGGGGAGTCGGAACACTGAAGCTTTCTTT. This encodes CSARDPGQGSRNTEAFF.

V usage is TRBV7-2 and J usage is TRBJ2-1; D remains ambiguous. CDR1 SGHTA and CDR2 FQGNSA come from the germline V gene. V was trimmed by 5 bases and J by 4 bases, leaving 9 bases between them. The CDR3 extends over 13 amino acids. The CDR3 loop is CASSVSIYNEQFF. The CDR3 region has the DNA TGTGCCAGCAGCGTGTCAATATACAATGAGCAGTTCTTC.

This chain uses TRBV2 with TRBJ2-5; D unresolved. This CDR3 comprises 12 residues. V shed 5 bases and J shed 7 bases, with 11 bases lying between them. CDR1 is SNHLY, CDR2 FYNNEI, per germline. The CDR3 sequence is CASSINTWTQYF. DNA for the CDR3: TGTGCCAGCAGTATAAACACGTGGACCCAGTACTTC.

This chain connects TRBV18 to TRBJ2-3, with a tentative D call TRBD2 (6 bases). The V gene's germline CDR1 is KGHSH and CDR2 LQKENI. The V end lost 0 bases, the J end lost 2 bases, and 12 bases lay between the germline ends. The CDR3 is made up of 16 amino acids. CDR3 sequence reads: CASSPPDGGNTDTQYF. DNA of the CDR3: TGTGCCAGCTCACCACCGGACGGGGGTAACACAGATACGCAGTATTTT.

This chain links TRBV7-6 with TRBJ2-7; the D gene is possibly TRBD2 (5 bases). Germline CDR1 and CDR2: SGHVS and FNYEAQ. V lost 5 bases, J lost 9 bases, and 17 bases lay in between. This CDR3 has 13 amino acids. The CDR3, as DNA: TGTGCCAGCAGCGCGGACCGGGAAGATCGGCAGTACTTC. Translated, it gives CASSADREDRQYF.